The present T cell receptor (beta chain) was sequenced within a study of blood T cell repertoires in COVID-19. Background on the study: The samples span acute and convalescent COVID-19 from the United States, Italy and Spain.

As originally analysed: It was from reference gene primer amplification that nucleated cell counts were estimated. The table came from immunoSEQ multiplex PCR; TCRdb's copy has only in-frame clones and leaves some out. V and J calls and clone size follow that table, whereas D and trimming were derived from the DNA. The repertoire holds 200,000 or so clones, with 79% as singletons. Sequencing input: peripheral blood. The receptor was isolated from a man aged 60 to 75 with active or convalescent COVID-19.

In DNA, the CDR3 is TGCGCCAGCAGCTTGGCCGCAGCGTTGGATAAGCCGGGGGGAGTCTCCTACAATGAGCAGTTCTTC. Residues: CASSLAAALDKPGGVSYNEQFF. The chain has TRBV5-1 and TRBJ2-1, with 7 positions matching TRBD2. Looked up from germline, CDR1 is SGHRS and CDR2 is YFSETQ. This CDR3 is built from 22 residues. V lost 0 bases to trimming and J lost 0 bases; unmatched junction nucleotides: 21.